This T cell receptor beta chain appears in the sequencing data of a study of T cells in Graves' hyperthyroidism and ophthalmopathy. CDR3 length: 14 residues. V lost 7 bases and J lost 3; bases outside the gene matches: 6. Germline-derived CDR1 and CDR2 are SEHNR and FQNEAQ (reference sequence). Regions amplified from RNA transcripts were the TCR beta CDR3 regions. Carried out on the TCR CDR3, a first-round RT-PCR used the HTBI primer set. TCRdb redid the calling of the multiplex PCR reads with MiXCR, one entry per CDR3 protein. This sample has hundreds of thousands of distinct CDR3 sequences, with 20% to 30% found just once. Newly diagnosed hyperthyroidism patients aged 18 to 65 years had disease lasting under 2 months.

V gene TRBV7-9 combines with J gene TRBJ2-3; 8 nucleotides line up with TRBD1. This clonotype was sampled from a man aged 45-60 years with Graves' hyperthyroidism. Sequenced: blood. Here the CDR3 DNA reads TGTGCCAGCACCCCGGACAGGGAAACAGATACGCAGTATTTT. It yields the protein CASTPDRETDTQYF.